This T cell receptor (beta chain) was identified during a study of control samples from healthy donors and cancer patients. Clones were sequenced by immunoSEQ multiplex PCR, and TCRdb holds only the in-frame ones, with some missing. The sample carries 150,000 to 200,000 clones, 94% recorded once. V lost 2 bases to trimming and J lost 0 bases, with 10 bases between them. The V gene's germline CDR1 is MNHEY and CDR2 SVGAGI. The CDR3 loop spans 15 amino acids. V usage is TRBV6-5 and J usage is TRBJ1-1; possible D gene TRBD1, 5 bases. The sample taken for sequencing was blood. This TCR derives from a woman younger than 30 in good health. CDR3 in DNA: TGTGCCAGCAGTTACGAGGGACCCATGAACACTGAAGCTTTCTTT. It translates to CASSYEGPMNTEAFF.